This TCR beta chain came from a study of T cells in Graves' hyperthyroidism and ophthalmopathy. Trimming removed 1 base from V and 3 bases from J; junction bases left unmatched: 6. The CDR3 is 16 residues long. Germline assignment: CDR1 KGHDR and CDR2 SFDVKD. Whole-study results and caveats: Ophthalmopathy was model-predicted a median about 6 months pre-onset. Stable hyperthyroidism was told apart from ophthalmopathy by a model built on 13 V-J features.

Newly diagnosed hyperthyroidism, duration under 2 months, in patients aged 18 to 65. PBMCs were collected from a 10 ml volume of fresh peripheral blood. This clonotype was observed a handful of times. Its antigen is undetermined. Amplified TCR beta CDR3 regions came from RNA transcripts. First-round RT-PCR with HTBI primers amplified the TCR CDR3 region. TCRdb passed the multiplex PCR reads through MiXCR, listing each CDR3 protein once. The sample holds more than 350,000 distinct CDR3 sequences, about 15% seen once. The specimen was blood. The receptor was isolated from a woman aged 25-40 years with Graves' hyperthyroidism. This rearrangement joins TRBV24-1 to TRBJ2-7; 9 bases agree with TRBD1. CDR3 residues: CATSDLEGQGGYEQYF. CDR3 DNA: TGTGCCACCAGTGATTTAGAGGGACAGGGCGGCTACGAGCAGTACTTC.